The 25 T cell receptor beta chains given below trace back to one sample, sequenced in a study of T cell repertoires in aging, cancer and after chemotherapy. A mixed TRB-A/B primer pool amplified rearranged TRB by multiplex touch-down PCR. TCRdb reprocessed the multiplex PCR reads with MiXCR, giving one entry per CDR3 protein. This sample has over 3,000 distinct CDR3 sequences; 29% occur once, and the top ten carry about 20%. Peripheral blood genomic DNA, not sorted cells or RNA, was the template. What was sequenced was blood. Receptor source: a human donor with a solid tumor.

The DNA for the CDR3 is TGTGCCAGCAGCTTCCGGACGGACTATGGCTACACCTTC. Translated: CASSFRTDYGYTF. The chain joins TRBV11-2 to TRBJ1-2; D gene unclear. Between the trimmed V and J ends, which lost 3 bases and 3 bases, there was a span of 8 bases. The germline V gene encodes CDR1 SGHAT and CDR2 FQNNGV. The CDR3 spans 13 residues.

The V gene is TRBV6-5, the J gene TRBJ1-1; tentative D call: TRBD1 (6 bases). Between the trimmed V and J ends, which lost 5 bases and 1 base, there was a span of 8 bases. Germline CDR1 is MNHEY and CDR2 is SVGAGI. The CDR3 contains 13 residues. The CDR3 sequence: CASSRTANTEAFF. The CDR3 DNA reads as TGTGCCAGCAGTCGGACAGCGAACACTGAAGCTTTCTTT.

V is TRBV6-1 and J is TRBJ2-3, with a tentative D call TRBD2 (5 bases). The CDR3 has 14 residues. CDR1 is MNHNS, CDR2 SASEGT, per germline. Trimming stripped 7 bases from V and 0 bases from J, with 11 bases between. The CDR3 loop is CASIIAPSTDTQYF. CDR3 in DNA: TGTGCCAGCATTATAGCGCCTAGCACAGATACGCAGTATTTT.

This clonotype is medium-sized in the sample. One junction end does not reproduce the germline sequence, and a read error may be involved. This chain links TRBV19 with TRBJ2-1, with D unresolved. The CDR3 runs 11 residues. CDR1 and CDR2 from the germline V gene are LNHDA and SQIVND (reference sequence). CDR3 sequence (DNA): TGTGCCAGTGGATTCGGGTTCCATGAGGTCTTC. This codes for CASGFGFHEVF. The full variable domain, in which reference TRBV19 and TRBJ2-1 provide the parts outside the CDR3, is DGGITQSPKYLFRKEGQNVTLSCEQNLNHDAMYWYRQDPGQGLRLIYYSQIVNDFQKGDIAEGYSVSREKKESFPLTVTSAQKNPTAFYLCASGFGFHEVFGPGTRLTVL.

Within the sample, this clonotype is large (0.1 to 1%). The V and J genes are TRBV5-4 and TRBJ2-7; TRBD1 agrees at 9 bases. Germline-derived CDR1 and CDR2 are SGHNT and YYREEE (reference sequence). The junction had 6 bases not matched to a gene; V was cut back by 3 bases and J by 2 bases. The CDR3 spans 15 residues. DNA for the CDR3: TGTGCCAGCAGCTACCGGGACAGGGCGACCTACGAGCAGTACGTC. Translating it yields CASSYRDRATYEQYV.

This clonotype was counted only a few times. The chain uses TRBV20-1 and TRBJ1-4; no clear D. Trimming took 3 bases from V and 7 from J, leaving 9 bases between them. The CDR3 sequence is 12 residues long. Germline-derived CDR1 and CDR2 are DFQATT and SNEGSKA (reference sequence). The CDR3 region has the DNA TGCAGTGCTAGTGACAATGTTGAAAAACTGTTTTTT. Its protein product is CSASDNVEKLFF.

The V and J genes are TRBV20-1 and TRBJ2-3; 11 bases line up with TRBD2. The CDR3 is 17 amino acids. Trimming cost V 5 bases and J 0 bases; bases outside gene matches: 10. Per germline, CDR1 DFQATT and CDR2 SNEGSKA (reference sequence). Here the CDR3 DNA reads TGCAGTGCTGTAACCCCGGGACTAGCGGAGAGCACAGATACGCAGTATTTT. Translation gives CSAVTPGLAESTDTQYF.

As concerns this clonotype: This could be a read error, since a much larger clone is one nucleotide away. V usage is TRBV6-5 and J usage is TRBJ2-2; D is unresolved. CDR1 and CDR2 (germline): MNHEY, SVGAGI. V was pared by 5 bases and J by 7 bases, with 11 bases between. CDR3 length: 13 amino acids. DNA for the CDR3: TGTGCCAGCAGTGGACCACTCCACGGGGAGCTGTTTTTT. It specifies CASSGPLHGELFF.

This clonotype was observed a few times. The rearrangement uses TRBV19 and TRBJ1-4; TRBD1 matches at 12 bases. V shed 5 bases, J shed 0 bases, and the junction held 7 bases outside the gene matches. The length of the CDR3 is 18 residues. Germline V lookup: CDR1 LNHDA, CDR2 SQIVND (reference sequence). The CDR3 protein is CASSSRRDRGPTNEKLFF. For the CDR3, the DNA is TGTGCCAGTAGTTCCCGCCGGGACAGGGGGCCAACTAATGAAAAACTGTTTTTT.

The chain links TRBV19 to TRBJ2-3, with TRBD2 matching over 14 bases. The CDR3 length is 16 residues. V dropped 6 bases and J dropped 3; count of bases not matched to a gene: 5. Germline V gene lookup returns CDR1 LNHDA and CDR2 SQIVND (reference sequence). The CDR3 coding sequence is TGTGCCAGTAGCCAAAGACTAGCGGGAGGGACAGATACGCAGTATTTT. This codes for CASSQRLAGGTDTQYF.

The CDR3 spells CASSYGVSGEQYV. As DNA, the CDR3 is TGTGCCAGCTCATACGGAGTTTCGGGAGAGCAGTACGTC. V usage is TRBV2 and J usage is TRBJ2-7; weak D call: TRBD2 (5 bases). In germline, CDR1 is SNHLY, CDR2 FYNNEI. The CDR3 sequence is 13 residues long. V lost 8 bases and J lost 7, with 18 bases in between.

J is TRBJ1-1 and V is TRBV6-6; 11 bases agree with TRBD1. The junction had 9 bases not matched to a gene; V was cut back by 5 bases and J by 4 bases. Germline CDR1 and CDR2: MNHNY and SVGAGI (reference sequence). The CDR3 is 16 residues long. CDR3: CASSRGQGAPVTEAFF. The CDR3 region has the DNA TGTGCCAGCAGTCGAGGACAGGGGGCCCCCGTCACTGAAGCTTTCTTT.

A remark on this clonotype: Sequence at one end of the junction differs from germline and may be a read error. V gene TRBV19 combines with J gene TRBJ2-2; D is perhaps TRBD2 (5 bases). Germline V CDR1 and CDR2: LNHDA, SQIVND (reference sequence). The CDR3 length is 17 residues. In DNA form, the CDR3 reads TGTGTCAGTAGTACTCGGCGGGCGGTCGCGAACACCGGGGAGCTGTTTTTT. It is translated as CVSSTRRAVANTGELFF.

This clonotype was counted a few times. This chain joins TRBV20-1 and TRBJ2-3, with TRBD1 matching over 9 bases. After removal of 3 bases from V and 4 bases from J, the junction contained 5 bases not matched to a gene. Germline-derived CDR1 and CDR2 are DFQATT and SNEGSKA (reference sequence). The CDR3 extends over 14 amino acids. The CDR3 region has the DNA TGCAGTGCTAGCGGGGGACAGGGCGCAGATACGCAGTATTTT. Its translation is CSASGGQGADTQYF.

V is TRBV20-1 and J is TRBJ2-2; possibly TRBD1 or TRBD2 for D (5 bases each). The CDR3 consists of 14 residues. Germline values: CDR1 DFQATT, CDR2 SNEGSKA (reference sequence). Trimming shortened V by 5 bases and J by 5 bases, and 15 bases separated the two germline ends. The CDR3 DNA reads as TGCAGTGCTCATGGGGGAGAGAGTACCGGGGAGCTGTTTTTT. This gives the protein CSAHGGESTGELFF.

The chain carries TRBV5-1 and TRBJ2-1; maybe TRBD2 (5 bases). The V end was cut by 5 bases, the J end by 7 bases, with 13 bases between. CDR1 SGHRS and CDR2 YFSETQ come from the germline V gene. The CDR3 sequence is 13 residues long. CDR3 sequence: CASRHTAANEQFF. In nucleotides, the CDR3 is TGCGCCAGCAGGCATACAGCGGCTAATGAGCAGTTCTTC.

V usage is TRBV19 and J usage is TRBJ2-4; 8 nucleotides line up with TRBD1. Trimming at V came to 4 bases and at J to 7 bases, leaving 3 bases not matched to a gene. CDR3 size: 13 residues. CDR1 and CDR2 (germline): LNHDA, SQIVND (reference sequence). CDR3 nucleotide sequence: TGTGCCAGTAGTACCGACAGGGGTAACATTCAGTACTTC. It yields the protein CASSTDRGNIQYF.

CDR3 nucleotides: TGTGCCAGCAGTTTCACAGGGGACTCTGGAAACACCATATATTTT. Residues: CASSFTGDSGNTIYF. The chain combines TRBV27 with TRBJ1-3, with 7 nucleotides matching TRBD1. The CDR3 totals 15 residues. Germline CDR1 MNHEY, CDR2 SMNVEV (reference sequence). The V and J ends lost 3 bases and 0 bases, in that order; junction bases with no gene match: 2.

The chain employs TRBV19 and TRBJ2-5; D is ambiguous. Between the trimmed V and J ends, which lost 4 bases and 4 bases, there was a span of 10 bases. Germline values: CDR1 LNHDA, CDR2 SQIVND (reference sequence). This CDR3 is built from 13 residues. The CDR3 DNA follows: TGTGCCAGTAGTACAAGCGCCGGAGAGACCCAGTACTTC. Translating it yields CASSTSAGETQYF.

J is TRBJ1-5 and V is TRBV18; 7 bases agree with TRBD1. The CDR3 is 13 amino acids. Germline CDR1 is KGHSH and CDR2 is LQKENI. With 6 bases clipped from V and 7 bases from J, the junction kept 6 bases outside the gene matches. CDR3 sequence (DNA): TGTGCCAGCTCTTACCGGGACAGCCAGCCCCAGCATTTT. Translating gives CASSYRDSQPQHF.

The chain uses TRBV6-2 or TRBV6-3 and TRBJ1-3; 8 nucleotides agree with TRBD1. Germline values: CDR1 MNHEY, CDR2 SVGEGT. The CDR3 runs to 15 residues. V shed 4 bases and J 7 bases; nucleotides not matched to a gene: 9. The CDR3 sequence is CASSWIVAGGNTIYF. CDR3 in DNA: TGTGCCAGCAGTTGGATAGTGGCAGGGGGCAACACCATATATTTT.

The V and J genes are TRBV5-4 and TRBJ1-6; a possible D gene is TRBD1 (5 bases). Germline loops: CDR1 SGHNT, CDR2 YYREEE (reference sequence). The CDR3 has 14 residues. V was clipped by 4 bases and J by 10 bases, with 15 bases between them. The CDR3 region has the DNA TGTGCCAGCAGCGTGACAAGGGACCGGTCACCCCTCCACTTT. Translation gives CASSVTRDRSPLHF.

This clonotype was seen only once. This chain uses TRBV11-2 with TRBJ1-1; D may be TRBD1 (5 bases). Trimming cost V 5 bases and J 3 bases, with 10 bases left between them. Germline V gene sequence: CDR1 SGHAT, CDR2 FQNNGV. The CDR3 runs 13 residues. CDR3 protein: CASSRGPDTEAFF. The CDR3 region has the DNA TGTGCCAGCAGCCGGGGCCCGGACACTGAAGCTTTCTTT.

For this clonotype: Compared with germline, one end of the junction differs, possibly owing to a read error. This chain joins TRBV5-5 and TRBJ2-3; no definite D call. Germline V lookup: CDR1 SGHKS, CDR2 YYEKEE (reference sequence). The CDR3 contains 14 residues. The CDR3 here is CDSSLISITDTQYF. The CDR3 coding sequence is TGTGACAGCAGCTTGATCTCCATCACAGATACGCAGTATTTT.

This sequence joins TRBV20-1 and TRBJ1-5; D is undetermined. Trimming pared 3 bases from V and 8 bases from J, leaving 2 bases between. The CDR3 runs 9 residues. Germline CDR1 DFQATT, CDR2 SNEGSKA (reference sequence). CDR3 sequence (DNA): TGCAGTGCTAGTGAGCCCCAGCATTTT. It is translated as CSASEPQHF.